This record looks at one T cell receptor beta chain sequence and its context. Its target is not known. This specimen belongs to a study of T cells after yellow fever vaccination. Germline trimming cut 6 bases from V and 4 bases from J; bases unmatched to any gene: 7. The CDR3 is 14 amino acids. CDR1 is SQVTM, CDR2 ANQGSEA, per germline. The study's findings and limits: Subsequent to the booster, the majority of primary-vaccination clones reappeared (roughly 97% CD4, 88% CD8). A small share of clonotypes appeared in both CD4 and CD8 compartments. On re-exposure, the response was weaker but peaked faster, at day 5 versus 15.

Conversion of TCR transcripts into cDNA relied on 5'RACE template switching, which added a universal primer site and UMIs. Using its own MiXCR run on the 5' RACE reads, TCRdb lists one record per CDR3 protein. The sample shows almost 600,000 distinct CDR3 sequences, approximately 13% of them seen only once. The chain is built from TRBV29-1 and TRBJ2-3, with 10 positions matching TRBD2. Sequenced material: PBMCs, taken on the day of the yellow fever booster vaccination. The source is a man aged 30 to 45 who received the YFV17D yellow fever vaccine. The DNA of the CDR3 is TGCAGCGTCACCGGGACTAGCGTCCCAGATACGCAGTATTTT. Protein sequence: CSVTGTSVPDTQYF.